The 18 T cell receptor beta chains below all came from one sample that was sequenced in a study of blood T cell repertoires in COVID-19. The method was immunoSEQ multiplex PCR; TCRdb's version includes in-frame clones alone and lacks a portion of them. The top ten hold less than 3.5% of the sample, which has 200,000 to 250,000 clones, around nine tenths seen once. Sequencing input: peripheral blood. The receptor set was obtained from a woman aged 60-70 years with acute or convalescent COVID-19.

The chain carries TRBV15 and TRBJ2-1; 10 bases fit TRBD1. Germline CDR1 and CDR2: LNHNV and YYDKDF (reference sequence). The CDR3 is made up of 19 amino acids. With V trimmed by 2 bases and J by 0 bases, 10 bases remained unmatched. The CDR3 reads CATSRNSGTGAPSYNEQFF. CDR3 bases: TGTGCCACCAGCAGAAACTCCGGGACAGGGGCTCCCTCCTACAATGAGCAGTTCTTC. Supplemented by reference TRBV15 and TRBJ2-1, the full variable domain reads DAMVIQNPRYQVTQFGKPVTLSCSQTLNHNVMYWYQQKSSQAPKLLFHYYDKDFNNEADTPDNFQSRRPNTSFCFLDIRSPGLGDTAMYLCATSRNSGTGAPSYNEQFFGPGTRLTVL.

The table lists this clone with a count of one. The chain couples TRBV5-8 to TRBJ1-4; D gene uncertain. The V gene lost 0 bases and the J gene lost 6 bases, with 21 bases spanning the gap. The CDR3 has 18 residues. Germline values: CDR1 SGHTS, CDR2 YDEGEE. CDR3 in DNA: TGTGCCAGCAGCTTGGATTGGAGGACTCGCCTTAGGGATGAAAAACTGTTTTTT. It encodes CASSLDWRTRLRDEKLFF. Full variable domain (missing parts from reference TRBV5-8 and TRBJ1-4): EAGVTQSPTHLIKTRGQQATLRCSPISGHTSVYWYQQALGLGLQFLLWYDEGEERNRGNFPPRFSGRQFPNYSSELNVNALELEDSALYLCASSLDWRTRLRDEKLFFGSGTQLSVL.

This CDR3 is CARSFCGGQGDTQYF. Written as DNA, the CDR3 is TGTGCCAGAAGCTTTTGCGGGGGCCAGGGGGATACGCAGTATTTT. V usage is TRBV7-5 and J usage is TRBJ2-3; the table assigns TRBD2, which was not confirmed against the DNA. TRBV7-5 is a pseudogene locus. The CDR3 is 15 amino acids.

The V gene is TRBV9, the J gene TRBJ1-1; D gene ambiguous. The V end was cut by 0 bases, the J end by 1 base, with 7 bases between. Germline V gives CDR1 SGDLS, CDR2 YYNGEE. The CDR3 has 14 amino acids. CDR3 nucleotide sequence: TGTGCCAGCAGCGTAGATGTCAGGAACACTGAAGCTTTCTTT. It codes for CASSVDVRNTEAFF. The complete variable domain, with remaining parts taken from reference TRBV9 and TRBJ1-1, reads DSGVTQTPKHLITATGQRVTLRCSPRSGDLSVYWYQQSLDQGLQFLIQYYNGEERAKGNILERFSAQQFPDLHSELNLSSLELGDSALYFCASSVDVRNTEAFFGQGTRLTVV.

V and J are TRBV4-1 and TRBJ1-2; 10 nucleotides match TRBD1. The V and J ends lost 3 bases and 5 bases, in that order; junction bases with no gene match: 6. The CDR3 extends over 15 amino acids. Germline V CDR1 and CDR2: MGHRA, YSYEKL. CDR3 residues: CASSHPGTGVYGYTF. CDR3 coding DNA: TGCGCCAGCAGCCATCCAGGGACAGGGGTTTATGGCTACACCTTC.

The gene calls are TRBV6-4 and TRBJ2-2; possibly TRBD2 for D (5 bases). V lost 3 bases, J lost 2 bases, and 10 bases lay in between. CDR3 length: 15 residues. The germline V gene has CDR1 MRHNA and CDR2 SNTAGT. CDR3 region: CASSEYGSNTGELFF. The CDR3 DNA reads as TGTGCCAGCAGTGAGTATGGGAGCAACACCGGGGAGCTGTTTTTT.

The gene calls are TRBV18 and TRBJ1-2; tentative D call: TRBD1 (6 bases). CDR1 and CDR2 from the germline V gene are KGHSH and LQKENI. V was trimmed by 3 bases and J by 3 bases, leaving 14 bases between them. The CDR3 totals 15 residues. For the CDR3, the DNA is TGTGCCAGCTCACCCGAGGGGGGGCAGGACTATGGCTACACCTTC. This encodes CASSPEGGQDYGYTF.

This clone appeared once. The rearrangement uses TRBV7-6 and TRBJ2-2; 9 bases map to TRBD2. Germline assignment: CDR1 SGHVS and CDR2 FNYEAQ. The V and J ends lost 0 bases and 4 bases, in that order; junction bases with no gene match: 6. The CDR3 consists of 17 residues. The CDR3 nucleotides are TGTGCCAGCAGCTTAGCGGTTAGCGGGAGAATCACCGGGGAGCTGTTTTTT. Its protein is CASSLAVSGRITGELFF.

The CDR3: CASSYLRGGRETQYF. In nucleotides, the CDR3 is TGTGCCAGCAGTTACCTCCGGGGGGGCAGAGAGACCCAGTACTTC. The V and J genes are TRBV6-5 and TRBJ2-5; 8 nucleotides line up with TRBD2. The germline V gene has CDR1 MNHEY and CDR2 SVGAGI. Trimming at V came to 2 bases and at J to 4 bases, leaving 6 bases not matched to a gene. This CDR3 is 15 amino acids long.

The chain has TRBV10-3 and TRBJ1-6; the D is unclear. The CDR3 sequence is 12 residues long. Between the trimmed V and J ends, which lost 0 bases and 13 bases, there was a span of 7 bases. Germline V gene data show CDR1 as ENHRY and CDR2 as SYGVKD. The CDR3 sequence is CAISESRNPLHF. The CDR3 region has the DNA TGTGCCATCAGTGAGTCGCGGAATCCCCTCCACTTT.

The chain links TRBV7-6 to TRBJ2-2, with D hard to call. V was cut by 7 bases and J by 6 bases, with 9 bases left in between. This CDR3 comprises 12 residues. Germline assignment: CDR1 SGHVS and CDR2 FNYEAQ. CDR3 sequence reads: CASTFLSGELFF. The CDR3 DNA is TGTGCCAGCACCTTTCTCTCCGGGGAGCTGTTTTTT.

The chain uses TRBV27 and TRBJ2-5; tentative D call: TRBD2 (5 bases). Trimming shortened V by 2 bases and J by 2 bases, and 12 bases separated the two germline ends. The CDR3 is 15 amino acids. Germline-derived CDR1 and CDR2 are MNHEY and SMNVEV (reference sequence). CDR3 protein: CASSLVRANQETQYF. In DNA form, the CDR3 reads TGTGCCAGCAGTTTAGTGAGGGCGAATCAAGAGACCCAGTACTTC.

The J gene is TRBJ2-7, the V gene TRBV30; 8 bases fit TRBD2. The CDR3 covers 19 residues. Germline V lookup: CDR1 GTSNPN, CDR2 SVGIG (reference sequence). Trimming cost V 4 bases and J 3 bases; bases outside gene matches: 23. Written as DNA, the CDR3 is TGTGCCTGGACCCAGTCGGGGACTAGTTCCCTTTTTTCCCACTACGAGCAGTACTTC. It specifies CAWTQSGTSSLFSHYEQYF.

This chain connects TRBV10-2 to TRBJ2-7; possible D gene TRBD1, 6 bases. The CDR3 runs 14 residues. CDR1 and CDR2 (germline): WSHSY, SAAADI. V was trimmed by 3 bases and J by 0 bases, leaving 9 bases between them. The CDR3 loop is CASSDRGASYEQYF. The DNA of the CDR3 is TGCGCCAGCAGTGACAGGGGCGCCTCCTACGAGCAGTACTTC.

CDR3: CASSLTSGSGLGEQYF. The CDR3 DNA follows: TGTGCCAGCAGCTTGACTAGCGGGAGTGGGTTGGGAGAGCAGTACTTC. The gene calls are TRBV7-9 and TRBJ2-7; TRBD2 aligns across 12 bases. Germline assignment: CDR1 SEHNR and CDR2 FQNEAQ (reference sequence). Germline trimming cut 3 bases from V and 7 bases from J; bases unmatched to any gene: 10. The length of the CDR3 is 16 residues.

The V gene is TRBV6-2 or TRBV6-3, the J gene TRBJ1-1; 9 positions agree with TRBD1. The V and J ends lost 5 bases and 5 bases, in that order; junction bases with no gene match: 9. The CDR3 length is 15 residues. Germline V lookup: CDR1 MNHEY, CDR2 SVGEGT. This CDR3 is CASSDHRGRGTEAFF. The CDR3, as DNA: TGTGCCAGCAGTGACCACAGGGGGCGTGGGACTGAAGCTTTCTTT.

CDR3 loop: CASSYSGLPNSPLHF. CDR3 nucleotide sequence: TGTGCCAGCAGTTACTCGGGACTACCTAATTCACCCCTCCACTTT. This chain connects TRBV6-5 to TRBJ1-6; D perhaps matches TRBD1 (5 bases). The V end was cut by 0 bases, the J end by 6 bases, with 9 bases between. The CDR3 has 15 residues. CDR1 and CDR2 from the germline V gene are MNHEY and SVGAGI.

The rearrangement uses TRBV4-2 and TRBJ1-4; 9 nucleotides agree with TRBD1. The germline CDR1 and CDR2 sequences are LGHNA and YNFKEQ. The J segment lost 0 bases and the V segment lost 4 bases, leaving 9 bases of the junction unmatched. This CDR3 comprises 18 residues. CDR3 residues: CASSPGQGRTATNEKLFF. The CDR3 DNA reads TGTGCCAGCAGCCCCGGACAGGGGAGGACTGCAACTAATGAAAAACTGTTTTTT.